The T cell receptor beta chain described here comes from a study of molecular identifiers for immune sequencing clone quantification. Each CDR3 protein gets one entry after TCRdb re-called the PCR reads with MiXCR. The sample lists about half a million distinct CDR3 sequences, around 23% occurring once. The germline V gene encodes CDR1 DFQATT and CDR2 SNEGSKA (reference sequence). Between the trimmed V and J ends, which lost 2 bases and 6 bases, there was a span of 23 bases. This CDR3 is built from 16 residues. This clonotype was observed a handful of times. Sorting defined naive CD8 T cells as CD8+CD4-CCR7+CD45RA+.

The specimen sequenced was naive CD8+ T cells from blood, with Jurkat cell RNA spiked in. The sample's subset: FACS-sorted CD8+CD4-CCR7+CD45RA+ naive T cells. The J gene is TRBJ2-7, the V gene TRBV20-1, with D perhaps matching TRBD2 (5 bases). This TCR derives from a human donor in good health. Some libraries in this study had Jurkat cell RNA spiked in. The CDR3 here is CSARTSLGLRVGEQYF. DNA of the CDR3: TGCAGTGCTAGAACATCCCTCGGGCTGCGGGTTGGCGAGCAGTACTTC.